A selection of T cell receptor beta chains follows, all from one sample in a study of T cell repertoires in cytomegalovirus infection. TCRdb re-called the reads through MiXCR, storing one row per CDR3 protein. The sample yields about 770,000 distinct CDR3 sequences, under 35% seen once. Their target antigens are unknown. The specimen comprised cultured CD8+ T cells from PBMCs, sampled from culture after CMV antigen stimulation. The receptors originated from a human donor in good health (CMV status not recorded). Some clones in this sample may be carry-over from other donors' samples. The conserved cysteine and the conserved F or W are not part of the CDR3 here. Clone size is shown for a subset of rows, as once, few, many or a class of expanded clone.

cdr3_aa	clone_size	v_call	j_call
ASSVHRGTEAF	few	TRBV6-1	TRBJ1-1
ASSFAGAENEKLF	.	TRBV27	TRBJ1-4
ASSRGGTDIQY	many	TRBV28	TRBJ2-4
ASGRHPENTEAF	.	TRBV5-1	TRBJ1-1
ASSYQVTDTQY	few	TRBV6-6	TRBJ2-3
ASSADSSRQAF	.	TRBV9	TRBJ1-1
ASSQTPDRYSGNTIY	few	TRBV4-1	TRBJ1-3
SAPTSGEEV	.	TRBV20-1	TRBJ2-1
ASSDAGTGELF	.	TRBV25-1	TRBJ2-2
ASSGGPGKPQH	few	TRBV7-9	TRBJ1-5
ASSYGNNEQF	many	TRBV6-5	TRBJ2-1
ASSPPGDGYT	few	TRBV18	TRBJ1-2
SVEDWLMAMSDTGKQF	few	TRBV29-1	TRBJ2-1